The clone carrying this TCR beta chain has more than one count but fewer than ten. Its specificity is not known. The data originate from a study of cytomegalovirus exposure and HLA in healthy donors. Overall study: A previous analysis identified 100 million or so unique TCR beta sequences derived from around 200 million T cells.

Germline CDR1 and CDR2: SGDLS and YYNGEE. V shed 4 bases and J shed 2 bases, with 19 bases lying between them. This CDR3 is built from 16 residues. Findings of the study overall: Reported findings show TCR beta sequences accurately forecast HLA-A and HLA-B alleles in most subjects.

Vbeta (60) and Jbeta (13) primers were used in the PCR. Repertoires were generated with immunoSEQ multiplex PCR, while TCRdb's copy carries only in-frame clones and drops some. The table records over 80,000 clones, over 70% of them present only once. This sequence was found in a man aged 35-49 years in good health and CMV-seronegative. The V call is TRBV9, the J call TRBJ2-7; perhaps TRBD1 as D (6 bases). The specimen was PBMCs. CDR3 sequence (DNA): TGTGCCAGCAGCTCCATCGCATCTCCAGGGGCCTACGAGCAGTACTTC. Protein sequence: CASSSIASPGAYEQYF.